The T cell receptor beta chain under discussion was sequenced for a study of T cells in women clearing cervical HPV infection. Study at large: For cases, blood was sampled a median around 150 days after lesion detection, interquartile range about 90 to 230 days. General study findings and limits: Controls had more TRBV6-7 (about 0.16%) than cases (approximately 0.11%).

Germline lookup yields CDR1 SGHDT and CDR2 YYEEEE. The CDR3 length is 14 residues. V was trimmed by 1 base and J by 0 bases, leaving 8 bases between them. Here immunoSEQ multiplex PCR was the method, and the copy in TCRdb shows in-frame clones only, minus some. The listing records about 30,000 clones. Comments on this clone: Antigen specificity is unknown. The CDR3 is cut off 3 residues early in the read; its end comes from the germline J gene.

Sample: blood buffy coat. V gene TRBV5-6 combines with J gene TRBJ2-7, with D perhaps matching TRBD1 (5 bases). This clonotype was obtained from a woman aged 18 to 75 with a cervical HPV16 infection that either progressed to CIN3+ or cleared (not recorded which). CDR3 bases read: TGTGCCAGCAGCTTGAGGGGCCTCTCCTACGAG. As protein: CASSLRGLSYE. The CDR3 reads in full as CASSLRGLSYEQYF.